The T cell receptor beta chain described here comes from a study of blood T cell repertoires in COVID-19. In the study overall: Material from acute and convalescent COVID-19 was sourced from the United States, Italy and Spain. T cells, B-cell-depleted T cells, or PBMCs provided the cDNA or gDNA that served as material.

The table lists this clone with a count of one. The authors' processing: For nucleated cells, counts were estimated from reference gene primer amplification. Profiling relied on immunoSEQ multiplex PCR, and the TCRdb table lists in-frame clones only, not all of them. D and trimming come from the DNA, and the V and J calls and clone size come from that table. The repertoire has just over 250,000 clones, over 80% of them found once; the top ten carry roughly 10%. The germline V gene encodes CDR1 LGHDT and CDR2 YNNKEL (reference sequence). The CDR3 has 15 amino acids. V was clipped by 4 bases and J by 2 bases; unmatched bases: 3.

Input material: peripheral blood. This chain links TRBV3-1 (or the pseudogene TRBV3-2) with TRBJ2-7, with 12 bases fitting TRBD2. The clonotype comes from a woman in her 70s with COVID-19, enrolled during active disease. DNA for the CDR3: TGTGCCAGCAGCCTTCGACTAGCGGGGGCCTACGAGCAGTACTTC. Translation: CASSLRLAGAYEQYF.